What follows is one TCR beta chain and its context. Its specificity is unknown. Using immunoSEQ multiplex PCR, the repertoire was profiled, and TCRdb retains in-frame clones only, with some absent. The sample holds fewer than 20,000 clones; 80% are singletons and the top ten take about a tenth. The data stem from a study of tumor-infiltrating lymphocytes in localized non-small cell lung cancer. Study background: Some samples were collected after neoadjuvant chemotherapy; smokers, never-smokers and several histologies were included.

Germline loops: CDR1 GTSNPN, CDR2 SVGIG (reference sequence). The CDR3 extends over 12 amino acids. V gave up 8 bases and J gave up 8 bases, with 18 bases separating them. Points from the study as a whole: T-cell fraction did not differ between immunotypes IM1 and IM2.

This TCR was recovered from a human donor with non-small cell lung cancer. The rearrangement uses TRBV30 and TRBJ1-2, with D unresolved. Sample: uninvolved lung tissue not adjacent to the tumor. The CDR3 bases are TGTGCCCGCCTAGGGAAGGAGGAAGGCTACACCTTC. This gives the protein CARLGKEEGYTF.